The 8 T cell receptor beta chains below were found in one sample sequenced in a study of T-cell memory formation after mild COVID-19. TCRdb independently ran MiXCR on the 5' RACE reads; one entry per CDR3 protein. The sample holds approximately 210,000 distinct CDR3 sequences, approximately 20% seen once. Sequenced input: PBMCs or a T cell subset sorted from them (not recorded which). These receptors were taken from an adult woman who had mild COVID-19 (a few samples of this study predate the infection). Cell type and time point are not known.

V and J are TRBV27 and TRBJ2-7, with TRBD2 matching 11 bases. This CDR3 contains 14 residues. The germline gives CDR1 MNHEY, CDR2 SMNVEV (reference sequence). V lost 2 bases and J lost 6; bases outside the gene matches: 3. The DNA of the CDR3 is TGTGCCAGCAGTTTAACTAGCGGGAGTCCCGAGCAGTACTTC. As protein: CASSLTSGSPEQYF.

This clonotype was seen a few times. The rearrangement uses TRBV12-3 or TRBV12-4 and TRBJ2-3; TRBD2 is a possible D gene (5 bases). Trimming took 4 bases from V and 1 from J, leaving 18 bases between them. This CDR3 comprises 17 residues. The DNA for the CDR3 is TGTGCCAGCAGTTCCGACCACCTAATGGGAGGCACAGATACGCAGTATTTT. Its protein product is CASSSDHLMGGTDTQYF.

The rearrangement uses TRBV7-2 and TRBJ2-3, with 8 bases aligning to TRBD2. Germline CDR1 is SGHTA and CDR2 is FQGNSA. The CDR3 totals 16 residues. V was pared by 2 bases and J by 5 bases, with 9 bases of the junction left unmatched. CDR3 sequence (DNA): TGTGCCAGCAGCTTAACCAGCGGGGGAGGGGGAGATACGCAGTATTTT. As protein: CASSLTSGGGGDTQYF.

This CDR3 is CATSRDQGGAQFF. The DNA for the CDR3 is TGTGCCACCAGCAGAGATCAAGGGGGGGCCCAGTTCTTC. The chain combines TRBV15 with TRBJ2-1; a possible D gene is TRBD2 (7 bases). Trimming removed 0 bases from V and 13 bases from J, with 13 bases in between. This CDR3 comprises 13 residues. Germline V gives CDR1 LNHNV, CDR2 YYDKDF (reference sequence).

The V gene is TRBV24-1, the J gene TRBJ2-2, with no clear D. CDR1 and CDR2 (germline): KGHDR, SFDVKD. CDR3 length: 15 amino acids. V gave up 4 bases and J gave up 6 bases, with 14 bases separating them. The CDR3 here is CATSDMDPSSGELFF. The CDR3 nucleotides are TGTGCCACCAGTGACATGGACCCCTCTTCCGGGGAGCTGTTTTTT.

The chain links TRBV9 to TRBJ2-3; D may match TRBD1 or TRBD2 (5 bases each). The germline V gene has CDR1 SGDLS and CDR2 YYNGEE. V lost 0 bases to trimming and J lost 5 bases, with 13 bases between them. This CDR3 is built from 15 residues. The CDR3 DNA is TGTGCCAGCAGCGTAGTTGGGGCAGGAGGAGATACGCAGTATTTT. This gives the protein CASSVVGAGGDTQYF.

V usage is TRBV6-5 and J usage is TRBJ2-7; 9 bases are a match to TRBD2. V shed 0 bases and J 3 bases; nucleotides not matched to a gene: 9. The CDR3 extends over 17 amino acids. Germline assignment: CDR1 MNHEY and CDR2 SVGAGI. The CDR3 nucleotides are TGTGCCAGCAGTTACTCATGGCTAGCGGGATCACGCTACGAGCAGTACTTC. Its translation is CASSYSWLAGSRYEQYF.

This clonotype appeared a few times. This chain connects TRBV5-1 to TRBJ2-1; D not certain. CDR3 size: 15 residues. Germline V gene lookup returns CDR1 SGHRS and CDR2 YFSETQ. V was trimmed by 3 bases and J by 6 bases, leaving 16 bases between them. The CDR3 protein is CASSSQTVLPNEQFF. The CDR3 DNA reads TGCGCCAGCAGCTCCCAAACGGTGTTGCCCAATGAGCAGTTCTTC.